This TCR beta chain derives from a study of T cell responses to AZD1222 COVID-19 vaccine. Study results and caveats: Only a handful of individuals given AZD1222 were seropositive at baseline. Donor demographics were predominantly white British with a female majority; clonal diversity may be underestimated.

Germline V gives CDR1 MNHNY, CDR2 SVGAGI (reference sequence). The CDR3 is 14 residues long. V was clipped by 6 bases and J by 0 bases, with 9 bases between them. Profiled with immunoSEQ multiplex PCR; TCRdb holds only in-frame clones, not every one. This sample has around 270,000 clones, with around 93% found just once. In regard to this clone: Its antigen is unidentified.

The TCR sequence derives from an adult who received the AZD1222 COVID-19 vaccine. The sequencing here drew on peripheral blood, taken 28 days after the second AZD1222 dose. The rearrangement joins TRBV6-6 to TRBJ1-5, with D unclear. CDR3 amino acids: CASSPRVSNQPQHF. The CDR3 region has the DNA TGTGCCAGCAGCCCCCGGGTTAGCAATCAGCCCCAGCATTTT.